The TCR beta chain under discussion was sequenced for a study of spatial heterogeneity in lung cancer. The germline V gene has CDR1 SGHTA and CDR2 FQGNSA. The CDR3 has 15 amino acids. V lost 6 bases, J lost 9 bases, and 10 bases stayed unmatched. Indicated time point: sample taken at primary tumor resection. TCRs were sequenced from unsorted whole RNA of tumor, nontumor lung or PBMC. Using its own MiXCR run on the 5' RACE reads, TCRdb lists one record per CDR3 protein. Of just under 95,000 distinct CDR3 sequences in the sample, roughly 12% were seen once. This TCR derives from a male donor with early-stage non-small cell lung cancer. The input for sequencing was PBMCs, taken at surgery. The V and J genes are TRBV7-2 and TRBJ1-6, with 8 bases fitting TRBD1. The CDR3 here is CASSSQGAKGSPLHF. The DNA for the CDR3 is TGTGCCAGCAGTTCCCAGGGGGCAAAAGGTTCACCCCTCCACTTT.